This T cell receptor (beta chain) was recovered during a study of T cell repertoires in cytomegalovirus infection. At the level of the study: Carrying CMV and the relevant HLA type showed in public TCR beta signatures.

TCRdb used MiXCR to reprocess the reads, holding one entry per CDR3 protein. The sample yields hundreds of thousands of distinct CDR3 sequences, about 33% seen once. Trimming removed 2 bases from V and 4 bases from J; junction bases left unmatched: 5. Germline values: CDR1 DFQATT, CDR2 SNEGSKA (reference sequence). The CDR3 extends over 14 amino acids. This clonotype came up a few times. Antigen specificity is unknown. This TCR was recovered from a human donor in good health (CMV status not recorded). Some clones in this sample may be carry-over from other donors' samples. Sequencing was performed on cultured PBMCs, taken from culture after CMV antigen stimulation. The genes are TRBV20-1 and TRBJ2-5; TRBD1 matches 9 bases. The CDR3 coding sequence is TGCAGTGCTAGATCGGACAGGGGTGCAGAGACCCAGTACTTC. Translation: CSARSDRGAETQYF.